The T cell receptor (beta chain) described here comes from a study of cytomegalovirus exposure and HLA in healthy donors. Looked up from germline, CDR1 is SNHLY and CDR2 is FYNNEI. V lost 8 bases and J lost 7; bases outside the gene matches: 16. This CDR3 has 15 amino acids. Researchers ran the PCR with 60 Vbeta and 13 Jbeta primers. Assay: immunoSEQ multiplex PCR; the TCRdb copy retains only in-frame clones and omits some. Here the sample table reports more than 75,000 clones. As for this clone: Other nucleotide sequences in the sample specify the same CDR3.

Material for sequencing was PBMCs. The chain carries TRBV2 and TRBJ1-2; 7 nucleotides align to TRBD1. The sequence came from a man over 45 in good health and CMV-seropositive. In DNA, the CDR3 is TGTGCCAGCGCCCTTTTGCAGGGGGGTGTCGGTGGCTACACCTTC. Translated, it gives CASALLQGGVGGYTF.